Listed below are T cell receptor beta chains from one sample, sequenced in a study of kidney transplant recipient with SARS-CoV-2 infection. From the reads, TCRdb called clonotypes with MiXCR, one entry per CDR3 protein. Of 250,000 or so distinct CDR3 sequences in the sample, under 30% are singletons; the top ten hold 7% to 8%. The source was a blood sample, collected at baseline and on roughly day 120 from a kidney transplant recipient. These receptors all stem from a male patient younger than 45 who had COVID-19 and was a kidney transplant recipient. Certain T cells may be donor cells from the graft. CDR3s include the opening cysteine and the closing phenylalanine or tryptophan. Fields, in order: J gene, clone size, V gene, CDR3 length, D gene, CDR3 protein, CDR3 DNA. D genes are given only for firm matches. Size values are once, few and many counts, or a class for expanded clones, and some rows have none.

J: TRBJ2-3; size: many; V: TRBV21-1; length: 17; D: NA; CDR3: CASRKALATVMQDTQYF; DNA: TGTGCCAGCAGGAAAGCTCTAGCTACAGTCATGCAAGATACGCAGTATTTT
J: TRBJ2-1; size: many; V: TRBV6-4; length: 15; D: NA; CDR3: CASSGKAGDINEQFF; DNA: TGTGCCAGCAGTGGTAAGGCGGGCGACATAAATGAGCAGTTCTTC
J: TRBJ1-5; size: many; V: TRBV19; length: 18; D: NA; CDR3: CASSHRREGSWDNQPQHF; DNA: TGTGCCAGTAGTCACCGGCGGGAGGGGAGTTGGGACAATCAGCCCCAGCATTTT
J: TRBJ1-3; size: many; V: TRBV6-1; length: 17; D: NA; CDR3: CASSPIEVRFSGNTIYF; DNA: TGTGCCAGCAGCCCCATTGAGGTCCGCTTCTCTGGAAACACCATATATTTT
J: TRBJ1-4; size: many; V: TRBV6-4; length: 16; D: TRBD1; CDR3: CASIRPGTGEREKLFF; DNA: TGTGCCAGCATAAGACCTGGGACAGGGGAGAGAGAAAAACTGTTTTTT
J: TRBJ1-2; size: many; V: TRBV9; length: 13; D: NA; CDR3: CASSQGKNYGYTF; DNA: TGTGCCAGCAGCCAGGGAAAGAACTATGGCTACACCTTC
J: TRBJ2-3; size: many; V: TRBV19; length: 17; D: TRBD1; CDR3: CASSIEQGALGTDTQYF; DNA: TGTGCCAGTAGTATAGAACAGGGGGCCCTCGGCACAGATACGCAGTATTTT
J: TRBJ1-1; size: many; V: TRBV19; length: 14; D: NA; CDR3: CASSIGGARTEAFF; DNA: TGTGCCAGTAGTATCGGGGGGGCACGGACTGAAGCTTTCTTT
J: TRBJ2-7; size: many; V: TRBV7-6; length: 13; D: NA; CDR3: CASSLLSQDVQYF; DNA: TGTGCCAGCAGCTTACTTTCGCAGGACGTGCAGTACTTC
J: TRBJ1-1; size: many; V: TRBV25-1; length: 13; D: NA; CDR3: CASKGHVNTEAFF; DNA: TGTGCCAGCAAAGGACACGTTAACACTGAAGCTTTCTTT
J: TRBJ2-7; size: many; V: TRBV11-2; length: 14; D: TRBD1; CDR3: CASSPSARQGKQYF; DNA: TGTGCCAGCAGCCCCTCCGCCCGACAGGGCAAGCAGTACTTC
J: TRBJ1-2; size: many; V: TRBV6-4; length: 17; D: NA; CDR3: CASSGSSSHGKTYGYTF; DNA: TGTGCCAGCAGTGGCAGCAGCTCACACGGAAAGACCTATGGCTACACCTTC
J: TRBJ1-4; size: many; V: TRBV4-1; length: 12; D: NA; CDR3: CASSQYSPKLFF; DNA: TGCGCCAGCAGCCAATATAGTCCGAAACTGTTTTTT
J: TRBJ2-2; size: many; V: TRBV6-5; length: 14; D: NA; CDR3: CASSSGEWSGELFF; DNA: TGTGCCAGCAGTTCGGGGGAATGGTCCGGGGAGCTGTTTTTT
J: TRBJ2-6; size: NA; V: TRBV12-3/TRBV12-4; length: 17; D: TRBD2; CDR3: CASSSGSGASGANVLTF; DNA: TGTGCCAGCAGTAGCGGGAGTGGTGCTTCTGGGGCCAACGTCCTGACTTTC
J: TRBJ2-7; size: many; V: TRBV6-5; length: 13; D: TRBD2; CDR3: CASSRTSGYEQYF; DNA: TGTGCCAGCAGTCGGACTAGCGGCTACGAGCAGTACTTC
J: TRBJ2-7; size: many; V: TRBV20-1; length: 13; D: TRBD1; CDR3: CSAWDRSSYEQYF; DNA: TGCAGTGCTTGGGACAGGAGCTCCTACGAGCAGTACTTC
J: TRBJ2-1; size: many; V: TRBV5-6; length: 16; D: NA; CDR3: CASTEISGTVYNEQFF; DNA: TGTGCCAGCACTGAAATCTCCGGGACTGTCTACAATGAGCAGTTCTTC
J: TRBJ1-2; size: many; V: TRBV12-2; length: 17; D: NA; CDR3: CASRGQMTPRKTYGYTF; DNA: TGTGCAAGTCGCGGACAGATGACTCCACGAAAGACCTATGGCTACACCTTC
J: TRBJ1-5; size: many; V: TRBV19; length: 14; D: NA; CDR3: CATGGMGSNQPQHF; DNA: TGTGCCACCGGTGGGATGGGGAGCAATCAGCCCCAGCATTTT
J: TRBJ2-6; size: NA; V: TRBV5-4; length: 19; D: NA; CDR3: CASSSGGGSGSSGTNVLTF; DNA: TGTGCCAGCAGCTCAGGGGGAGGAAGCGGCAGCTCTGGGACCAACGTCCTGACTTTC
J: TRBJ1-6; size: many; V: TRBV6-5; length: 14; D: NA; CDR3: CASSGRSYNSPLHF; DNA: TGTGCCAGCAGTGGCCGCTCCTATAATTCACCCCTCCACTTT